The 18 T cell receptor beta chains in this list originate from one sample, sequenced in a study of T cell responses to AZD1222 COVID-19 vaccine. Repertoires were generated with immunoSEQ multiplex PCR, while TCRdb's copy carries only in-frame clones and drops some. The table shows 77,000 or so clones, with 92% occurring only once. This specimen consisted of peripheral blood, obtained on day 0 of MenACWY control vaccination. These receptor sequences come from an adult in good health.

The chain has TRBV5-1 and TRBJ1-2, with D possibly being TRBD1 (5 bases). CDR3 length: 15 amino acids. Trimming left V 4 bases short and J 4 bases short, with 17 bases between. Germline assignment: CDR1 SGHRS and CDR2 YFSETQ. The CDR3 loop reads CASSASGGSIYGYTF. CDR3 coding DNA: TGCGCCAGCAGCGCCAGCGGGGGGAGCATCTATGGCTACACCTTC.

The chain employs TRBV30 and TRBJ2-6; D is unresolved. Germline V gene data show CDR1 as GTSNPN and CDR2 as SVGIG (reference sequence). There are 16 residues in the CDR3. V was shortened by 1 base and J by 0 bases, with 10 bases between the two germline ends. This chain's CDR3 is CAWSAQRDSGANVLTF. The CDR3 coding sequence is TGTGCCTGGAGTGCTCAGAGAGACTCTGGGGCCAACGTCCTGACTTTC.

The chain is built from TRBV18 and TRBJ1-2; possible D gene TRBD1, 5 bases. The V gene lost 0 bases and the J gene lost 4 bases, with 9 bases spanning the gap. CDR1 and CDR2 from the germline V gene are KGHSH and LQKENI. The CDR3 is 14 residues long. The CDR3 spells CASSPPGTSYGYTF. The DNA for the CDR3 is TGTGCCAGCTCACCACCTGGGACGAGCTATGGCTACACCTTC. The full variable domain, its missing parts supplied by reference TRBV18 and TRBJ1-2, is NAGVMQNPRHLVRRRGQEARLRCSPMKGHSHVYWYRQLPEEGLKFMVYLQKENIIDESGMPKERFSAEFPKEGPSILRIQQVVRGDSAAYFCASSPPGTSYGYTFGSGTRLTVV.

V usage is TRBV6-2 or TRBV6-3 and J usage is TRBJ1-6; perhaps TRBD1 as D (6 bases). The CDR3 is 15 residues long. V was shortened by 2 bases and J by 9 bases, with 14 bases between the two germline ends. Per the germline V gene, CDR1 is MNHEY and CDR2 is SVGEGT. CDR3 residues: CASSYPRDTVSPLHF. CDR3 nucleotides: TGTGCCAGCAGTTACCCCCGGGACACCGTTTCACCCCTCCACTTT.

This clone has a single count. This chain uses TRBV24-1 with TRBJ2-7; D remains ambiguous. Per the germline V gene, CDR1 is KGHDR and CDR2 is SFDVKD. The CDR3 totals 15 residues. V was clipped by 2 bases and J by 4 bases, with 14 bases between them. The CDR3 DNA follows: TGTGCCACCAGTGATTCGAGCGCCGCCCCTTACGAGCAGTACTTC. Encoded protein: CATSDSSAAPYEQYF.

The V call is TRBV9, the J call TRBJ2-1; D not certain. The length of the CDR3 is 14 residues. Germline V gives CDR1 SGDLS, CDR2 YYNGEE. The germline V and J ends were trimmed by 3 bases and 2 bases, with 9 bases remaining between them. DNA of the CDR3: TGTGCCAGCAGCGGCACCGCCACCTACAATGAGCAGTTCTTC. Amino acids: CASSGTATYNEQFF.

V gene TRBV3-1 (or the pseudogene TRBV3-2) combines with J gene TRBJ1-5; D unresolved. Trimming cost V 4 bases and J 5 bases, with 9 bases left between them. CDR1 and CDR2 (germline): LGHDT, YNNKEL (reference sequence). The CDR3 length is 13 residues. CDR3 in DNA: TGTGCCAGCAGCCGGACGGGAGATCAGCCCCAGCATTTT. The encoded protein is CASSRTGDQPQHF.

J is TRBJ2-1 and V is TRBV19; D is uncertain. Germline assignment: CDR1 LNHDA and CDR2 SQIVND (reference sequence). Trimming took off 7 bases at V and 10 bases at J, with 11 bases between the two ends. The CDR3 runs 11 residues. DNA for the CDR3: TGTGCCAGTACCGGCAGAAGCGAGCAGTTCTTC. Translation: CASTGRSEQFF.

This clone came up once. V gene TRBV28 combines with J gene TRBJ2-7; 11 nucleotides line up with TRBD1. Unmatched junction bases numbered 10, after V lost 6 bases and J lost 0 bases. The CDR3 spans 17 residues. Germline V gene sequence: CDR1 MDHEN, CDR2 SYDVKM. The CDR3 sequence is CASRYGTGTGGSYEQYF. DNA for the CDR3: TGTGCCAGCAGGTACGGCACCGGGACAGGGGGCTCCTACGAGCAGTACTTC.

CDR3 sequence: CASSYTGQGGYGYTF. As DNA, the CDR3 is TGTGCCAGCAGTTACACAGGACAGGGTGGCTATGGCTACACCTTC. The chain employs TRBV6-5 and TRBJ1-2; 8 bases are shared with TRBD1. The CDR3 has 15 residues. Germline V gene sequence: CDR1 MNHEY, CDR2 SVGAGI. V gave up 2 bases and J gave up 4 bases; unmatched junction bases: 6.

This chain connects TRBV5-4 to TRBJ2-1; D perhaps matches TRBD1 (8 bases). The ends were cut back, 4 bases at V and 8 bases at J, with 13 bases in the middle. Germline values: CDR1 SGHNT, CDR2 YYREEE (reference sequence). This CDR3 is 13 amino acids long. The CDR3 DNA is TGTGCCAGCAGCGAAACAGGGGGGGATGAGCAGTTCTTC. Amino acids: CASSETGGDEQFF.

This rearrangement joins TRBV6-1 to TRBJ2-2; the D gene is possibly TRBD2 (5 bases). This CDR3 has 15 residues. V dropped 2 bases and J dropped 5 bases, with 12 bases sitting between them. Germline assignment: CDR1 MNHNS and CDR2 SASEGT. The CDR3 spells CASSEMVRGTGELFF. The CDR3 bases are TGTGCCAGCAGTGAAATGGTCCGGGGAACCGGGGAGCTGTTTTTT.

The chain couples TRBV5-1 to TRBJ1-2; weak D call: TRBD1 (5 bases). Germline V lookup: CDR1 SGHRS, CDR2 YFSETQ. Trimming removed 4 bases from V and 2 bases from J, with 9 bases in between. The CDR3 totals 13 residues. CDR3 sequence: CASSQEGNYGYTF. DNA for the CDR3: TGCGCCAGCAGCCAGGAGGGGAACTATGGCTACACCTTC.

The chain is built from TRBV25-1 and TRBJ2-3; no firm D call. Germline values: CDR1 MGHDK, CDR2 SYGVNS. V was trimmed by 2 bases and J by 3 bases, leaving 0 bases between them. The CDR3 is 11 residues long. The CDR3 reads CASSETDTQYF. The DNA of the CDR3 is TGTGCCAGCAGTGAAACAGATACGCAGTATTTT.

J is TRBJ2-5 and V is TRBV5-8; D call uncertain. This CDR3 has 12 amino acids. Germline V gene sequence: CDR1 SGHTS, CDR2 YDEGEE. The V end lost 1 base, the J end lost 4 bases, and 5 bases lay between the germline ends. Here the CDR3 reads CASSLNGETQYF. The CDR3 region has the DNA TGTGCCAGCAGCTTGAATGGAGAGACCCAGTACTTC.

This chain links TRBV6-5 with TRBJ1-2; no definite D call. The CDR3 consists of 14 residues. Germline V gene sequence: CDR1 MNHEY, CDR2 SVGAGI. Trimming pared 7 bases from V and 7 bases from J, leaving 19 bases between. CDR3 in amino acids: CASKPETLTGGYTF. CDR3 nucleotide sequence: TGTGCCAGCAAACCGGAGACCCTAACTGGTGGCTACACCTTC.

V is TRBV6-6 and J is TRBJ1-5; D not resolved. V was shortened by 8 bases and J by 6 bases, with 17 bases between the two germline ends. The CDR3 covers 14 residues. Germline CDR1 reads MNHNY; CDR2 reads SVGAGI (reference sequence). CDR3 protein: CASWVGLLVQPQHF. The CDR3 nucleotides read TGTGCCAGCTGGGTTGGGCTTCTAGTTCAGCCCCAGCATTTT.

This clone was recorded only once. V and J are TRBV5-6 and TRBJ1-6; 9 positions match TRBD1. The germline V gene has CDR1 SGHDT and CDR2 YYEEEE. The CDR3 totals 14 residues. Trimming removed 3 bases from V and 8 bases from J; junction bases left unmatched: 3. CDR3 DNA: TGTGCCAGCAGCTCCAGGACAGGGGATTCACCCCTCCACTTT. Protein product: CASSSRTGDSPLHF.